This entry lists 2 T cell receptor beta chains sequenced from one sample in a study of beta chain features in type 1 diabetes. Whole-study findings and limits: The study found moderately but significantly shorter TCRB CDR3s in all four CD4+ subsets of Type 1 diabetes patients.

Their target antigens are unknown. Reverse transcription of all isolated RNA meant that expressed TCRB transcripts were sequenced. The method was immunoSEQ multiplex PCR; TCRdb's version includes in-frame clones alone and lacks a portion of them. The table shows 680,000 or so clones, with around 15% occurring only once. The sequencing sample was made of naive CD4+ T cells from blood. These receptors all come from a man aged 18 to 35 with type 1 diabetes.

This rearrangement joins TRBV13 to TRBJ2-1; D remains unclear. The germline V and J ends were trimmed by 1 base and 9 bases, with 10 bases remaining between them. This CDR3 contains 13 residues. Germline values: CDR1 PRHDT, CDR2 FYEKMQ (reference sequence). CDR3 nucleotides: TGTGCCAGCAGCTTAGATCGAGCAGGTGAGCAGTTCTTC. Its protein is CASSLDRAGEQFF. Based on the CDR3 plus reference TRBV13 and TRBJ2-1, the full variable domain is AAGVIQSPRHLIKEKRETATLKCYPIPRHDTVYWYQQGPGQDPQFLISFYEKMQSDKGSIPDRFSAQQFSDYHSELNMSSLELGDSALYFCASSLDRAGEQFFGPGTRLTVL.

Only a few counts were recorded for this clone. The V and J genes are TRBV9 and TRBJ1-6, with D maybe TRBD1 (6 bases). V lost 4 bases, J lost 4 bases, and 9 bases lay in between. This CDR3 spans 14 amino acids. Germline loops: CDR1 SGDLS, CDR2 YYNGEE. This chain's CDR3 is CASSIQGYNSPLHF. In DNA, the CDR3 is TGTGCCAGCAGCATTCAGGGGTATAATTCACCCCTCCACTTT.